The 27 T cell receptor beta chains below come from one sample, sequenced in a study of blood T cell repertoires in COVID-19. The assay was immunoSEQ multiplex PCR, and TCRdb's table has in-frame clones only and misses some. The table records approximately 200,000 clones, about 85% of them present only once. Material: PBMCs or T cells enriched from blood (not recorded which). These receptors all stem from a man aged 35-49 years who had recovered from COVID-19.

The V call is TRBV5-8, the J call TRBJ2-6; TRBD2 matches at 13 bases. The germline V gene encodes CDR1 SGHTS and CDR2 YDEGEE. The CDR3 has 16 residues. V shed 6 bases and J 2 bases; nucleotides not matched to a gene: 2. The CDR3 protein is CASNGLAGAGANVLTF. The CDR3 DNA reads TGTGCCAGCAATGGACTAGCGGGAGCTGGGGCCAACGTCCTGACTTTC. Variable domain in full (rest from reference TRBV5-8 and TRBJ2-6): EAGVTQSPTHLIKTRGQQATLRCSPISGHTSVYWYQQALGLGLQFLLWYDEGEERNRGNFPPRFSGRQFPNYSSELNVNALELEDSALYLCASNGLAGAGANVLTFGAGSRLTVL.

This sequence joins TRBV6-4 and TRBJ1-2, with 7 nucleotides matching TRBD1. The junction had 3 bases not matched to a gene; V was cut back by 0 bases and J by 8 bases. This CDR3 is 13 amino acids long. The germline V gene has CDR1 MRHNA and CDR2 SNTAGT. The CDR3 DNA is TGTGCCAGCAGTGACTCGAGGGGGCTGGGCTACACCTTC. Translating it yields CASSDSRGLGYTF.

V usage is TRBV30 and J usage is TRBJ1-5; D gene ambiguous. This CDR3 contains 13 residues. With 2 bases removed from V and 2 bases from J, the gap between germline ends came to 7 bases. The germline gives CDR1 GTSNPN, CDR2 SVGIG (reference sequence). CDR3 coding DNA: TGTGCCTGGAGTCCCTTCGGCAATCAGCCCCAGCATTTT. Translating it yields CAWSPFGNQPQHF.

The chain employs TRBV19 and TRBJ2-5, with 8 bases identical to TRBD2. Germline CDR1 is LNHDA and CDR2 is SQIVND (reference sequence). CDR3 size: 18 residues. V trimming: 6 bases; J trimming: 2 bases; junction bases outside the gene matches: 17. The CDR3 sequence is CASSRRAVGVAGQETQYF. The CDR3 nucleotides read TGTGCCAGTAGCCGGCGGGCGGTCGGGGTAGCGGGACAAGAGACCCAGTACTTC. Variable domain in full (rest from reference TRBV19 and TRBJ2-5): DGGITQSPKYLFRKEGQNVTLSCEQNLNHDAMYWYRQDPGQGLRLIYYSQIVNDFQKGDIAEGYSVSREKKESFPLTVTSAQKNPTAFYLCASSRRAVGVAGQETQYFGPGTRLLVL.

As concerns this clone: Germline and junction disagree at one end, which may indicate a read error. This CDR3 is CASSKAGTFYEQYF. In DNA, the CDR3 is TGTGCCAGCAGTAAAGCCGGGACTTTCTACGAGCAGTACTTC. This chain joins TRBV6-1 and TRBJ2-7; TRBD2 is a possible D gene (6 bases). The CDR3 runs to 14 residues. The germline V gene encodes CDR1 MNHNS and CDR2 SASEGT.

This clone showed up just once. The rearrangement links TRBV29-1 to TRBJ2-7; 10 bases are a match to TRBD1. The CDR3 consists of 14 residues. In germline, CDR1 is SQVTM, CDR2 ANQGSEA. Trimming took 4 bases from V and 3 from J; bases not matched to a gene: 6. The CDR3 region is CSVGGQGLLYEQYF. In DNA form, the CDR3 reads TGCAGCGTTGGGGGACAGGGGCTACTCTACGAGCAGTACTTC.

The chain employs TRBV24-1 and TRBJ2-7; no clear D gene. V gave up 0 bases and J gave up 6 bases, with 5 bases separating them. This CDR3 is built from 12 residues. Per the germline V gene, CDR1 is KGHDR and CDR2 is SFDVKD. The CDR3: CATSDLEVEQYF. The CDR3 DNA follows: TGTGCCACCAGTGATTTGGAGGTCGAGCAGTACTTC.

The V and J genes are TRBV19 and TRBJ2-5; D gene unclear. The CDR3 has 15 residues. Germline-derived CDR1 and CDR2 are LNHDA and SQIVND (reference sequence). V lost 7 bases, J lost 5 bases, and 20 bases lay in between. The CDR3 reads CASTRSGSGRETQYF. CDR3 nucleotide sequence: TGTGCCAGTACTCGGAGTGGGTCCGGTAGGGAGACCCAGTACTTC.

This clone was found once. The chain couples TRBV18 to TRBJ1-1; tentatively, D is TRBD1 (6 bases). There are 14 residues in the CDR3. The germline V and J ends were trimmed by 0 bases and 5 bases, with 10 bases remaining between them. In germline, CDR1 is KGHSH, CDR2 LQKENI. CDR3 bases: TGTGCCAGCTCACCACCGCACAGGGTAACTGAAGCTTTCTTT. Its translation: CASSPPHRVTEAFF.

The chain recombines TRBV4-1 with TRBJ2-1; TRBD2 matches at 10 bases. The CDR3 runs 16 residues. Trimming took 1 base from V and 3 from J; bases not matched to a gene: 3. CDR1 is MGHRA and CDR2 is YSYEKL in the germline V gene. The CDR3 nucleotides are TGCGCCAGCAGCCAAGGGACTAGCGGCTACTACAATGAGCAGTTCTTC. It translates to CASSQGTSGYYNEQFF.

This clone occurred a few times. The rearrangement uses TRBV27 and TRBJ2-7; D remains ambiguous. Between the trimmed V and J ends, which lost 4 bases and 7 bases, there was a span of 8 bases. The CDR3 sequence is 11 residues long. Germline lookup yields CDR1 MNHEY and CDR2 SMNVEV (reference sequence). CDR3 protein: CASSSHREQYF. As DNA, the CDR3 is TGTGCCAGCAGTTCTCATCGGGAGCAGTACTTC.

This chain joins TRBV7-8 and TRBJ2-3, with 9 bases matching TRBD1. The J segment lost 5 bases and the V segment lost 5 bases, leaving 5 bases of the junction unmatched. Germline assignment: CDR1 SGHVS and CDR2 FQNEAQ. The CDR3 has 14 residues. CDR3 residues: CASSIKTGGDTQYF. DNA for the CDR3: TGTGCCAGCAGCATAAAGACAGGGGGAGATACGCAGTATTTT.

The CDR3 region is CASTPAGANHEQYF. The CDR3 DNA is TGTGCCAGCACCCCAGCGGGGGCAAACCACGAGCAGTACTTC. V gene TRBV6-2 or TRBV6-3 combines with J gene TRBJ2-7, with 8 nucleotides matching TRBD2. The CDR3 covers 14 residues. V lost 7 bases to trimming and J lost 5 bases; unmatched junction nucleotides: 10. The germline CDR1 and CDR2 sequences are MNHEY and SVGEGT.

This clone was seen more than once but under ten times. The chain couples TRBV4-1 to TRBJ2-7; 7 bases line up with TRBD2. The CDR3 extends over 15 amino acids. The germline V gene encodes CDR1 MGHRA and CDR2 YSYEKL. V was clipped by 7 bases and J by 2 bases; unmatched bases: 11. The CDR3 sequence is CASKQAGPLTYEQYF. For the CDR3, the DNA is TGCGCCAGCAAGCAAGCGGGACCCCTAACCTACGAGCAGTACTTC.

This chain uses TRBV7-2 with TRBJ1-4, with 7 positions matching TRBD1. V trimming: 0 bases; J trimming: 8 bases; junction bases outside the gene matches: 6. This CDR3 is built from 15 residues. Germline V gene data show CDR1 as SGHTA and CDR2 as FQGNSA. The chain's CDR3 is CASSLAGDRREKLFF. CDR3 sequence (DNA): TGTGCCAGCAGCTTAGCTGGGGACAGAAGAGAAAAACTGTTTTTT.

V and J are TRBV5-6 and TRBJ1-1, with D possibly being TRBD1 (6 bases). The CDR3 runs to 14 residues. Germline V gives CDR1 SGHDT, CDR2 YYEEEE. V was cut by 4 bases and J by 0 bases, with 10 bases left in between. CDR3 sequence (DNA): TGTGCCAGCAGCAAGGACAGTGTGAACACTGAAGCTTTCTTT. This gives the protein CASSKDSVNTEAFF.

The chain has TRBV12-3 or TRBV12-4 and TRBJ2-1; 8 bases fit TRBD1. This CDR3 contains 13 residues. The junction had 6 bases not matched to a gene; V was cut back by 5 bases and J by 9 bases. The CDR3 nucleotides are TGTGCCAGCAGTGGGACAGGTTGGAGTGAGCAGTTCTTC. Translating it yields CASSGTGWSEQFF.

V usage is TRBV5-1 and J usage is TRBJ2-7, with 7 positions matching TRBD1. J was trimmed by 1 base and V by 5 bases; bases with no gene match: 6. CDR1 is SGHRS, CDR2 YFSETQ, per germline. The CDR3 is 14 amino acids. CDR3: CASSGTASSYEQYF. The CDR3 region has the DNA TGCGCCAGCAGTGGGACAGCGTCATCCTACGAGCAGTACTTC.

The CDR3 here is CASSLERQGKACEQYF. The CDR3 nucleotides are TGTGCCAGCAGCTTAGAGAGACAGGGAAAGGCTTGCGAGCAGTACTTC. The gene calls are TRBV13 and TRBJ2-7, with 7 bases lining up with TRBD1. This CDR3 has 16 amino acids. Germline V lookup: CDR1 PRHDT, CDR2 FYEKMQ (reference sequence). V dropped 1 base and J dropped 6; count of bases not matched to a gene: 12. The whole variable domain, filled in from reference TRBV13 and TRBJ2-7, reads AAGVIQSPRHLIKEKRETATLKCYPIPRHDTVYWYQQGPGQDPQFLISFYEKMQSDKGSIPDRFSAQQFSDYHSELNMSSLELGDSALYFCASSLERQGKACEQYFGPGTRLTVT.

The rearrangement uses TRBV6-5 and TRBJ2-7; 11 bases map to TRBD2. CDR3 length: 15 amino acids. Germline CDR1 MNHEY, CDR2 SVGAGI. Losses at the gene ends were 2 bases for V and 6 bases for J; bases not matched to a gene: 6. CDR3 nucleotide sequence: TGTGCCAGCAGTTACCCGCCCGGGACTAGCGGCGAGCAGTACTTC. This sequence encodes CASSYPPGTSGEQYF.

J is TRBJ1-2 and V is TRBV18; D is undetermined. Trimming removed 3 bases from V and 4 bases from J, with 9 bases in between. CDR3 length: 13 residues. Germline assignment: CDR1 KGHSH and CDR2 LQKENI. Written as DNA, the CDR3 is TGTGCCAGCTCACCGGCCGGGATCTATGGCTACACCTTC. Protein product: CASSPAGIYGYTF.

The chain has TRBV19 and TRBJ2-1; D uncertain. The CDR3 extends over 12 amino acids. CDR1 and CDR2 from the germline V gene are LNHDA and SQIVND (reference sequence). V shed 7 bases and J shed 5 bases, with 9 bases lying between them. The CDR3 DNA follows: TGTGCCAGTACCCTCCCGGACAATGAGCAGTTCTTC. Protein product: CASTLPDNEQFF.

The CDR3 region has the DNA TGTGCCAGCAGGGACAGGGGAGGTTCGGGGGAAAAACTGTTTTTT. This gives the protein CASRDRGGSGEKLFF. The rearrangement uses TRBV2 and TRBJ1-4, with 9 bases aligning to TRBD1. This CDR3 is built from 15 residues. The junction had 10 bases not matched to a gene; V was cut back by 6 bases and J by 8 bases. CDR1 SNHLY and CDR2 FYNNEI come from the germline V gene.

The chain uses TRBV19 and TRBJ2-3, with D maybe TRBD2 (6 bases). Trimming stripped 10 bases from V and 4 bases from J, with 18 bases between. The CDR3 has 14 amino acids. Germline CDR1 is LNHDA and CDR2 is SQIVND (reference sequence). The CDR3, as DNA: TGTGCCACCCCGAACTGCGGGAAACCAGATACGCAGTATTTT. Residues: CATPNCGKPDTQYF.

The chain recombines TRBV10-3 with TRBJ1-5, with TRBD1 as a possible D gene (6 bases). V was pared by 6 bases and J by 0 bases, with 12 bases between. In germline, CDR1 is ENHRY, CDR2 SYGVKD. This CDR3 has 15 amino acids. The CDR3 here is CAISATGDSNQPQHF. In DNA form, the CDR3 reads TGTGCCATCAGCGCGACAGGAGATAGCAATCAGCCCCAGCATTTT.

This clone appeared once. J is TRBJ2-1 and V is TRBV30; perhaps TRBD2 as D (5 bases). The germline CDR1 and CDR2 sequences are GTSNPN and SVGIG (reference sequence). CDR3 length: 16 residues. V lost 1 base, J lost 0 bases, and 13 bases lay in between. For the CDR3, the DNA is TGTGCCTGGAGTGGAGGAGCTGGGAGCTCCTACAATGAGCAGTTCTTC. Its translation: CAWSGGAGSSYNEQFF.

The rearrangement links TRBV6-2 or TRBV6-3 to TRBJ2-3; possible D gene TRBD1, 6 bases. Looked up from germline, CDR1 is MNHEY and CDR2 is SVGEGT. V gave up 6 bases and J gave up 10 bases, with 14 bases separating them. The CDR3 contains 12 residues. The CDR3 protein is CASSLWTESQYF. The DNA of the CDR3 is TGTGCCAGCAGCCTTTGGACAGAATCGCAGTATTTT.